This TCR beta chain is from a study of early T cells in non-severe SARS-CoV-2 infection. The CDR3 has 14 residues. CDR1 and CDR2 (germline): SGHDN, FVKESK. V shed 1 base and J shed 5 bases, with 11 bases lying between them. In this sample, this clonotype turned up a few times. TCRdb used MiXCR to reprocess the 5' RACE reads, holding one entry per CDR3 protein. The profile covers roughly 60,000 distinct CDR3 sequences, with under 15% appearing a single time and more than 3.5% taken by the ten largest. Sequenced: whole blood. The genes are TRBV14 and TRBJ2-5; D remains ambiguous. This receptor was obtained from an adult who was a healthcare worker with PCR-confirmed SARS-CoV-2 infection or an uninfected control (not recorded which). CDR3 bases: TGTGCCAGCAGCCAAGTTGAGGAGCGCGAGACCCAGTACTTC. It encodes CASSQVEERETQYF. The full variable domain, in which reference TRBV14 and TRBJ2-5 provide the parts outside the CDR3, is EAGVTQFPSHSVIEKGQTVTLRCDPISGHDNLYWYRRVMGKEIKFLLHFVKESKQDESGMPNNRFLAERTGGTYSTLKVQPAELEDSGVYFCASSQVEERETQYFGPGTRLLVL.